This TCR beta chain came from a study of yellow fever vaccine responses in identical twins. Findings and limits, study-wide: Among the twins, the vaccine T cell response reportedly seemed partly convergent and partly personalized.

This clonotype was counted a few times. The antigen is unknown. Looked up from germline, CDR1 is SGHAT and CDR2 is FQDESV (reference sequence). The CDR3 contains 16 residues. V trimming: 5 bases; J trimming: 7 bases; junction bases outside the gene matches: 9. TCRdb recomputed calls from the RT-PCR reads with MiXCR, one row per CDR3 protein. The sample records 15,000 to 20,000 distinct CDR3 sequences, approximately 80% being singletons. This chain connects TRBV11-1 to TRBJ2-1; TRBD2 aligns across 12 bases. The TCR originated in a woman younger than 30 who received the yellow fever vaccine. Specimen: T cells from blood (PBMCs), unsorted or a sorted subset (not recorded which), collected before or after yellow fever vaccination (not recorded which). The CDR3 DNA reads TGTGCCAGCAGCCCGCGACTAGCGGGAGTAATGAATGAGCAGTTCTTC. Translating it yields CASSPRLAGVMNEQFF.